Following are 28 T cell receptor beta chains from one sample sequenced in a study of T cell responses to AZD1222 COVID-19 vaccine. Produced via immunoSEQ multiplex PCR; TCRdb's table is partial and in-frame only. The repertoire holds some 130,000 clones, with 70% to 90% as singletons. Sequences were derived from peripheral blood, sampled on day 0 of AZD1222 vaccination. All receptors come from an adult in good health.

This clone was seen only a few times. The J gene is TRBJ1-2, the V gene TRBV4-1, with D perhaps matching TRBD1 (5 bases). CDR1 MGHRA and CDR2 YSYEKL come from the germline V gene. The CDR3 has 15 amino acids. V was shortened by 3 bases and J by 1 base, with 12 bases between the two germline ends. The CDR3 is CASSQAGTLNYGYTF. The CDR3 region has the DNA TGCGCCAGCAGCCAGGCAGGGACTCTTAACTATGGCTACACCTTC.

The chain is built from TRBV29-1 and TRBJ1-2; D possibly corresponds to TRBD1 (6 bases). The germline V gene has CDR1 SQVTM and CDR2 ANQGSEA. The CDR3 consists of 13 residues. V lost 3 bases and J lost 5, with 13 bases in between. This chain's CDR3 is CSVDDSQGYGYTF. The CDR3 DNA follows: TGCAGCGTTGACGACTCCCAGGGGTATGGCTACACCTTC.

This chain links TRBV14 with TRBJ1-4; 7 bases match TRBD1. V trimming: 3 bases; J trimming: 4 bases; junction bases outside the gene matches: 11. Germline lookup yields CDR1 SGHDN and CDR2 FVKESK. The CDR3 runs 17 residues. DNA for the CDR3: TGTGCCAGCAGCCATGCGGATTCCGGGACAGTTAATGAAAAACTGTTTTTT. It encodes CASSHADSGTVNEKLFF.

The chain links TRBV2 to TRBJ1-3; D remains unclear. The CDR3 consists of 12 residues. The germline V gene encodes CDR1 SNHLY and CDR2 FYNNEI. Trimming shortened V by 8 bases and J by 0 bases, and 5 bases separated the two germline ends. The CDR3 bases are TGTGCCAGCGGACTCTCTGGAAACACCATATATTTT. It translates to CASGLSGNTIYF.

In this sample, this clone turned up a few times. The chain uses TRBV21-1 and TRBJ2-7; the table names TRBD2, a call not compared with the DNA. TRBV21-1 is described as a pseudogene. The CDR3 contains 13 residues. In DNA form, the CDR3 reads TGTGCCAGCAGCAGACGGGACTGCTACGAGCAGTACTTC. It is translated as CASSRRDCYEQYF.

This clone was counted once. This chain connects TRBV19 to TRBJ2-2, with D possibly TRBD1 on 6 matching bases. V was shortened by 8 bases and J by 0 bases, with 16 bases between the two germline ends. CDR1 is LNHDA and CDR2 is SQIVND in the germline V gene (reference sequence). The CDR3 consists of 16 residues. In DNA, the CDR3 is TGTGCCAGTCGACCGAAAGGACAGACGAACACCGGGGAGCTGTTTTTT. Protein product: CASRPKGQTNTGELFF.

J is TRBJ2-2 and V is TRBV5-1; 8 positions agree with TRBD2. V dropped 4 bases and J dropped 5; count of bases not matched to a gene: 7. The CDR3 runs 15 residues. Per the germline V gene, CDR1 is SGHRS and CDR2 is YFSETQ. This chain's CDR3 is CASSPPGGRTGELFF. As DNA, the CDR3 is TGCGCCAGCAGCCCCCCGGGGGGGAGGACCGGGGAGCTGTTTTTT.

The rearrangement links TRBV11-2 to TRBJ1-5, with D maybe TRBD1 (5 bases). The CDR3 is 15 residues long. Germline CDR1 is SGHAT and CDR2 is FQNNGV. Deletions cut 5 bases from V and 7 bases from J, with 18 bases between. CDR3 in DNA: TGTGCCAGCAGCGCGAACGGGGGGATAGACCAGCCCCAGCATTTT. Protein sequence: CASSANGGIDQPQHF.

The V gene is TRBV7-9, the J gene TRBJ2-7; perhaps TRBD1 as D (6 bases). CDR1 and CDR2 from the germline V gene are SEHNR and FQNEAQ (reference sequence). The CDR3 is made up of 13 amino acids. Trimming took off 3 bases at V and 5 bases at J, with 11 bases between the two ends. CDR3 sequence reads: CASSLTGTHEQYF. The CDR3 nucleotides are TGTGCCAGCAGCTTGACAGGTACCCACGAGCAGTACTTC.

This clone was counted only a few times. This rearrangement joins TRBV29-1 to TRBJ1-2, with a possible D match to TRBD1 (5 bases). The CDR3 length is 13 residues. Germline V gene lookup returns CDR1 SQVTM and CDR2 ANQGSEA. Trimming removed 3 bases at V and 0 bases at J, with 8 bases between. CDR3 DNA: TGCAGCGTTGAGGGGACTCCTAACTATGGCTACACCTTC. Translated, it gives CSVEGTPNYGYTF. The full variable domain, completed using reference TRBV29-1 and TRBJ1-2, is SAVISQKPSRDICQRGTSLTIQCQVDSQVTMMFWYRQQPGQSLTLIATANQGSEATYESGFVIDKFPISRPNLTFSTLTVSNMSPEDSSIYLCSVEGTPNYGYTFGSGTRLTVV.

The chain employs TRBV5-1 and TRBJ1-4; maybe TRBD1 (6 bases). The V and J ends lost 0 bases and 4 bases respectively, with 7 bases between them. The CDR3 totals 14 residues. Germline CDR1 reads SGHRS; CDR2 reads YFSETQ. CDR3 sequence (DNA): TGCGCCAGCAGCTTGGCAGGGGTTAATGAAAAACTGTTTTTT. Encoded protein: CASSLAGVNEKLFF.

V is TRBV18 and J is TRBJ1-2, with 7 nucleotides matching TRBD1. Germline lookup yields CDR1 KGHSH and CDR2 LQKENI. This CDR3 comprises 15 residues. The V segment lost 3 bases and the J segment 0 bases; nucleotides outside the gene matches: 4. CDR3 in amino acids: CASSPAGTANYGYTF. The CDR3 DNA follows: TGTGCCAGCTCACCGGCCGGGACAGCTAACTATGGCTACACCTTC. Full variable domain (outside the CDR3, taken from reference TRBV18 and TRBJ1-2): NAGVMQNPRHLVRRRGQEARLRCSPMKGHSHVYWYRQLPEEGLKFMVYLQKENIIDESGMPKERFSAEFPKEGPSILRIQQVVRGDSAAYFCASSPAGTANYGYTFGSGTRLTVV.

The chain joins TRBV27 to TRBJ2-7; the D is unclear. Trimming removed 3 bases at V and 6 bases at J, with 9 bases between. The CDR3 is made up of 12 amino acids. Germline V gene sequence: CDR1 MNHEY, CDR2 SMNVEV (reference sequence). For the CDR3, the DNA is TGTGCCAGCAGTTTGCGAGTTGGCGAGCAGTACTTC. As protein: CASSLRVGEQYF.

The CDR3 region is CASSLASTEAFF. Here the CDR3 DNA reads TGTGCCAGCAGCTTGGCCTCAACTGAAGCTTTCTTT. The rearrangement links TRBV5-5 to TRBJ1-1; no definite D call. Germline V CDR1 and CDR2: SGHKS, YYEKEE (reference sequence). This CDR3 contains 12 residues. Deletions cut 0 bases from V and 5 bases from J, with 5 bases between.

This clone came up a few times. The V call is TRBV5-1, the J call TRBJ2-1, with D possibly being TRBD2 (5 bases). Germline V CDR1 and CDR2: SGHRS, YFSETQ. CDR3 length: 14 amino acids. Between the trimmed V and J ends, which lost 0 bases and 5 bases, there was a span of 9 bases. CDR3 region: CASSLGYGNNEQFF. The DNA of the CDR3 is TGCGCCAGCAGCTTGGGATACGGGAACAATGAGCAGTTCTTC.

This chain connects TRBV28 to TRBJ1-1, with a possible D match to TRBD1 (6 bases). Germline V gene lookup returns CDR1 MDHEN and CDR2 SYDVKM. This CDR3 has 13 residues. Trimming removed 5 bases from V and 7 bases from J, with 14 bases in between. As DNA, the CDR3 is TGTGCCAGCAGTCTCTTCGGGGGCTATGAAGCTTTCTTT. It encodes CASSLFGGYEAFF.

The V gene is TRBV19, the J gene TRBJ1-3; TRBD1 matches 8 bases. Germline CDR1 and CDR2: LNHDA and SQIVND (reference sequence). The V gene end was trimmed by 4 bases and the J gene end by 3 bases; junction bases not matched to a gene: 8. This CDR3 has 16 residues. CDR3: CASSTGQDLFGNTIYF. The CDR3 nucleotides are TGTGCCAGTAGTACGGGACAGGACCTCTTTGGAAACACCATATATTTT.

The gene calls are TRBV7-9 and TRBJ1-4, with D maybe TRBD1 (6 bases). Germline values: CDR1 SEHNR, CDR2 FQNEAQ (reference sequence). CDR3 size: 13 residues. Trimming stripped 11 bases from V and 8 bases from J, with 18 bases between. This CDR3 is CAGLEGDEEKLFF. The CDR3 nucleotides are TGTGCCGGCCTCGAGGGGGACGAGGAAAAACTGTTTTTT. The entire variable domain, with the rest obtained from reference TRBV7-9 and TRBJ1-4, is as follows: DTGVSQNPRHKITKRGQNVTFRCDPISEHNRLYWYRQTLGQGPEFLTYFQNEAQLEKSRLLSDRFSAERPKGSFSTLEIQRTEQGDSAMYLCAGLEGDEEKLFFGSGTQLSVL.

The CDR3 reads CASSLGLAISYNEQFF. The CDR3 DNA sequence: TGCGCCAGCAGCTTGGGTCTAGCGATCTCCTACAATGAGCAGTTCTTC. The chain combines TRBV5-1 with TRBJ2-1, with a weak D call TRBD2 (6 bases). The CDR3 length is 16 residues. CDR1 SGHRS and CDR2 YFSETQ come from the germline V gene. The V and J ends lost 0 bases and 0 bases respectively, with 10 bases between them.

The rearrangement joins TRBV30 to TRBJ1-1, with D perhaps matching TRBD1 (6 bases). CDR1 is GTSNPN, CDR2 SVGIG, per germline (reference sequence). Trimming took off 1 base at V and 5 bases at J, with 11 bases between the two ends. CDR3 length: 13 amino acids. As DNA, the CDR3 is TGTGCCTGGAGTGACCAGGGGAAAACTGAAGCTTTCTTT. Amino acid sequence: CAWSDQGKTEAFF.

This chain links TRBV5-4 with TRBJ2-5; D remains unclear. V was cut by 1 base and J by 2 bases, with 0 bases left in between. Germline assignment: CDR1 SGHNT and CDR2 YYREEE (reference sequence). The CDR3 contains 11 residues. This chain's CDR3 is CASSLQETQYF. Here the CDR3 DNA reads TGTGCCAGCAGCTTGCAAGAGACCCAGTACTTC.

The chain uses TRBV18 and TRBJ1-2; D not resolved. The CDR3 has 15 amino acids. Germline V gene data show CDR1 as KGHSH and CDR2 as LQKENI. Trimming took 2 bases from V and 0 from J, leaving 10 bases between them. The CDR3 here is CASSPAQTTNYGYTF. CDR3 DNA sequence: TGTGCCAGCTCACCAGCTCAGACTACTAACTATGGCTACACCTTC.

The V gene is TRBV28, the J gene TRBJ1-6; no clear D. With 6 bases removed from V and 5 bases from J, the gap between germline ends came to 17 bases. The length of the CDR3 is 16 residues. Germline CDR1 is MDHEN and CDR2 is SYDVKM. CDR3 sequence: CASSPGPQYHNSPLHF. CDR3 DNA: TGTGCCAGCAGCCCCGGGCCCCAATACCATAATTCACCCCTCCACTTT.

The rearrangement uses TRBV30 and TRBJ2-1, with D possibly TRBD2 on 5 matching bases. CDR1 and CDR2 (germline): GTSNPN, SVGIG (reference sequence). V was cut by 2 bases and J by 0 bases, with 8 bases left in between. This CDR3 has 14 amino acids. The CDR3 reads CAWSRGFSYNEQFF. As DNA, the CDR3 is TGTGCCTGGAGTCGCGGGTTCTCCTACAATGAGCAGTTCTTC.

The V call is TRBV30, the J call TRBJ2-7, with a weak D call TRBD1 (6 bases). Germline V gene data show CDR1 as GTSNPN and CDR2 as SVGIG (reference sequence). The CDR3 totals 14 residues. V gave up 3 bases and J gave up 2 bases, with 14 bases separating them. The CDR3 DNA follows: TGTGCCTGGAGCCCGGGACAACTGACCTACGAGCAGTACTTC. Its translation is CAWSPGQLTYEQYF.

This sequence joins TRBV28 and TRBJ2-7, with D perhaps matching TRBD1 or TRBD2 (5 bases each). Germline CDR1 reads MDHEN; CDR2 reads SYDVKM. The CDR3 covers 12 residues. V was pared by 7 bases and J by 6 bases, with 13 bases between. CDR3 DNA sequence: TGTGCCAGCATTGGGGGTTGGCTCGAGCAGTACTTC. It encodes CASIGGWLEQYF.

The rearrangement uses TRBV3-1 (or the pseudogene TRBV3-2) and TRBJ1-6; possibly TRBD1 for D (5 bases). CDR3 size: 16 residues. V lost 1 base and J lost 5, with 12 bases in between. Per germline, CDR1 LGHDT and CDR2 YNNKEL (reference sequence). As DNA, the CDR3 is TGTGCCAGCAGCCAAGCCGGGGGTAGAGATAATTCACCCCTCCACTTT. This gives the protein CASSQAGGRDNSPLHF.

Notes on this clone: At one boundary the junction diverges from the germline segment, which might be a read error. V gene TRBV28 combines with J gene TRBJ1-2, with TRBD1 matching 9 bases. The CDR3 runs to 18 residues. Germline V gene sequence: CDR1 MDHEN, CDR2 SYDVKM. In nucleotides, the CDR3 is TGTGCCAGCAATTTACCGGGACAGGGTTCGGGTAACGACTATGGCTACACCTTC. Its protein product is CASNLPGQGSGNDYGYTF.